This T cell receptor beta chain was recorded in a study of shared T cell receptors in the human thymus. Profiled with immunoSEQ multiplex PCR; TCRdb holds only in-frame clones, not every one. The profile shows about 660,000 clones, 88% of them singletons. Germline V gene sequence: CDR1 LNHDA, CDR2 SQIVND (reference sequence). V was trimmed by 6 bases and J by 5 bases, leaving 25 bases between them. The CDR3 is 17 residues long. These data were also filed under a second study, of human thymus T cells. That report notes: Immunologically healthy infants in Finland undergoing congenital heart defect surgery were the donors. The thymus tissue came from resections taken during corrective heart surgery.

Sequenced sample: thymocytes. The V call is TRBV19, the J call TRBJ2-5; D is perhaps TRBD2 (6 bases). The TCR comes from a boy younger than two with a congenital heart defect. CDR3 in DNA: TGTGCCAGTAGGGAGGGAATGGAGGCGGAAAGCCCCGAGACCCAGTACTTC. This translates into CASREGMEAESPETQYF.